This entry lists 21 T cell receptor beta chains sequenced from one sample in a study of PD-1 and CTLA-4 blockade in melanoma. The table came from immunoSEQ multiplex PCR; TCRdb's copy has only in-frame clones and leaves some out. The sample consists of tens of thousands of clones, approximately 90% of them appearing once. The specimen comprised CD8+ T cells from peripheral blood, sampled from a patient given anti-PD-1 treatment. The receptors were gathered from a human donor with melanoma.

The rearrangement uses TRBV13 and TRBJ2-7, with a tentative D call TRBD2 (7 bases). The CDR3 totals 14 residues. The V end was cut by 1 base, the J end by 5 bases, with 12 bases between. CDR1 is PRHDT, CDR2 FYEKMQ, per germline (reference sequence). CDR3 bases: TGTGCCAGCAGCTTAGAGGGGGGGGCCGACGAGCAGTACTTC. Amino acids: CASSLEGGADEQYF.

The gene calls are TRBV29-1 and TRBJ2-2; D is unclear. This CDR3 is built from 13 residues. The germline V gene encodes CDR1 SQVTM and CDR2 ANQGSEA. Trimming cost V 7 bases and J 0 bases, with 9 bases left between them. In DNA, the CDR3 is TGCAGCGCCCCAGGAGCGAACACCGGGGAGCTGTTTTTT. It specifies CSAPGANTGELFF.

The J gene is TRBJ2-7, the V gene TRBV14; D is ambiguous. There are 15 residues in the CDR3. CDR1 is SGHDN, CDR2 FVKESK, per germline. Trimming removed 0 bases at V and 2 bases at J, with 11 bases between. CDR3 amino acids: CASSQETELTYEQYF. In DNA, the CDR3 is TGTGCCAGCAGCCAAGAAACTGAACTCACCTACGAGCAGTACTTC.

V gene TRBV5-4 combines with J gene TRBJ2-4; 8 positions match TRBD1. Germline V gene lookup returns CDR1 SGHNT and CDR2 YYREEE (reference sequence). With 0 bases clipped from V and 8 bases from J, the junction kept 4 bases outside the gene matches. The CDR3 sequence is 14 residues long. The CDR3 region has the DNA TGTGCCAGCAGCTTGGACGGACAGGGTGACATTCAGTACTTC. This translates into CASSLDGQGDIQYF.

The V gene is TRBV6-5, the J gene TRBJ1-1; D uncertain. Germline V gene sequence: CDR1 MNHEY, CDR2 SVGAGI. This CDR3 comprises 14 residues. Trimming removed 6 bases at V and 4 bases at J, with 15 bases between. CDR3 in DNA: TGTGCCAGCAGCCCGGGGTCCGAGGGCACTGAAGCTTTCTTT. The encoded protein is CASSPGSEGTEAFF.

The CDR3 is CAWSVFGRAQQFF. CDR3 coding DNA: TGTGCCTGGAGTGTCTTCGGGAGGGCTCAGCAGTTCTTC. V usage is TRBV30 and J usage is TRBJ2-1; 8 nucleotides agree with TRBD2. J gave up 11 bases and V 0 bases, and 6 bases lay outside the gene matches. Looked up from germline, CDR1 is GTSNPN and CDR2 is SVGIG (reference sequence). The CDR3 extends over 13 amino acids. Full variable domain (missing parts from reference TRBV30 and TRBJ2-1): SQTIHQWPATLVQPVGSPLSLECTVEGTSNPNLYWYRQAAGRGLQLLFYSVGIGQISSEVPQNLSASRPQDRQFILSSKKLLLSDSGFYLCAWSVFGRAQQFFGPGTRLTVL.

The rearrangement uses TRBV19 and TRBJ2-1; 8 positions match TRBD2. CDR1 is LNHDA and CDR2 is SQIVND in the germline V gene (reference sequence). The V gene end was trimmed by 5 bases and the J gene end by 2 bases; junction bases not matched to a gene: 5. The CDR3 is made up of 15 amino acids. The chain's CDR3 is CASSAPGLAYNEQFF. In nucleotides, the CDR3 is TGTGCCAGTAGTGCGCCGGGACTAGCCTACAATGAGCAGTTCTTC. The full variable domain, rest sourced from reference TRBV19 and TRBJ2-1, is DGGITQSPKYLFRKEGQNVTLSCEQNLNHDAMYWYRQDPGQGLRLIYYSQIVNDFQKGDIAEGYSVSREKKESFPLTVTSAQKNPTAFYLCASSAPGLAYNEQFFGPGTRLTVL.

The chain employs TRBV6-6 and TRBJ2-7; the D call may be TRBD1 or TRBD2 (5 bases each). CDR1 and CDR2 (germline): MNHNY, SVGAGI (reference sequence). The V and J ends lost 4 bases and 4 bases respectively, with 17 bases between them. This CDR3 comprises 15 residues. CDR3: CASSSLRETGYEQYF. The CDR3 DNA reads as TGTGCCAGCAGTTCACTTCGGGAAACAGGATACGAGCAGTACTTC.

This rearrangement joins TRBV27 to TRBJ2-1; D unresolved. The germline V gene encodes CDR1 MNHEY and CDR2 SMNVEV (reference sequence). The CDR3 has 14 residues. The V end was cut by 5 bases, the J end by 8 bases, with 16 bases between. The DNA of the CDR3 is TGTGCCAGCAGTCCCCCGGAAGGGCGCGATGAGCAGTTCTTC. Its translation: CASSPPEGRDEQFF.

For the CDR3, the DNA is TGTGCCTGGATACCCGGGACAGTAGGATGGGAGACCCAGTACTTC. It encodes CAWIPGTVGWETQYF. This sequence joins TRBV30 and TRBJ2-5; the match to TRBD1 covers 7 bases. Germline CDR1 GTSNPN, CDR2 SVGIG (reference sequence). The CDR3 is 15 residues long. The ends lost 4 bases at V and 5 bases at J; junction bases unmatched: 13. Supplemented by reference TRBV30 and TRBJ2-5, the full variable domain reads SQTIHQWPATLVQPVGSPLSLECTVEGTSNPNLYWYRQAAGRGLQLLFYSVGIGQISSEVPQNLSASRPQDRQFILSSKKLLLSDSGFYLCAWIPGTVGWETQYFGPGTRLLVL.

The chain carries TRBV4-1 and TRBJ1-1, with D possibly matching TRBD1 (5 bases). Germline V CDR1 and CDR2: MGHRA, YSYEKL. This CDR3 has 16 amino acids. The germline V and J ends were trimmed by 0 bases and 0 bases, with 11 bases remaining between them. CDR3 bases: TGCGCCAGCAGCCAAGATGGATGGGGGATGAACACTGAAGCTTTCTTT. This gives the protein CASSQDGWGMNTEAFF.

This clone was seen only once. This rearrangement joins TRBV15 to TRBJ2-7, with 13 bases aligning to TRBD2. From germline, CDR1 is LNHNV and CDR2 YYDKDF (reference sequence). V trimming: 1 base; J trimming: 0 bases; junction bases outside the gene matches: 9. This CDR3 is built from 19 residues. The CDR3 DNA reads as TGTGCCACCAGCAGAGTTGTGGGACTAGCGGGAATGAGCTCCTACGAGCAGTACTTC. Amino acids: CATSRVVGLAGMSSYEQYF. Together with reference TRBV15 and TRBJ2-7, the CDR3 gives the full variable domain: DAMVIQNPRYQVTQFGKPVTLSCSQTLNHNVMYWYQQKSSQAPKLLFHYYDKDFNNEADTPDNFQSRRPNTSFCFLDIRSPGLGDTAMYLCATSRVVGLAGMSSYEQYFGPGTRLTVT.

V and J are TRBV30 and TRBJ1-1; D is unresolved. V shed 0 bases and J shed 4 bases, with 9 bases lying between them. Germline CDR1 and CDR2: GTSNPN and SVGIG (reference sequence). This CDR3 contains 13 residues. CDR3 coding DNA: TGTGCCTGGAGTGTAACTGAAAGCACTGAAGCTTTCTTT. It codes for CAWSVTESTEAFF.

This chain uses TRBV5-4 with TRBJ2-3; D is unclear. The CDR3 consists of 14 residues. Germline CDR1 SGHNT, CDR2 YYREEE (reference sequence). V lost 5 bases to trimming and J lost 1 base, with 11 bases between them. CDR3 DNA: TGTGCCAGCAGTATCGAGCGTGGCACAGATACGCAGTATTTT. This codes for CASSIERGTDTQYF.

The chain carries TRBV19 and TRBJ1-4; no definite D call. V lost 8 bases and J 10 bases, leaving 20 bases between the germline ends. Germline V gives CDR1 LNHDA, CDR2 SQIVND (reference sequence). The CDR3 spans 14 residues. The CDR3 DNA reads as TGTGCCAGTTGTCCGAATCAAGAGCTTCGAAAACTGTTTTTT. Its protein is CASCPNQELRKLFF. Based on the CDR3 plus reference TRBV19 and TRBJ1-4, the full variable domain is DGGITQSPKYLFRKEGQNVTLSCEQNLNHDAMYWYRQDPGQGLRLIYYSQIVNDFQKGDIAEGYSVSREKKESFPLTVTSAQKNPTAFYLCASCPNQELRKLFFGSGTQLSVL.

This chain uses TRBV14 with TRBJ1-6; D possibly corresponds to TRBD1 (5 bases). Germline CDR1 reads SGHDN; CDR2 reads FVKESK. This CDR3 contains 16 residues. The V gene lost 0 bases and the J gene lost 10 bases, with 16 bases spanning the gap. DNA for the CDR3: TGTGCCAGCAGCCAAGATTATGGGGGGATCGGATCACCCCTCCACTTT. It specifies CASSQDYGGIGSPLHF.

The CDR3 bases are TGTGCCAGCAGCTACTATGAGGGGCGCCAAGAGACCCAGTACTTC. This translates into CASSYYEGRQETQYF. The J gene is TRBJ2-5, the V gene TRBV7-9; D is possibly TRBD1 or TRBD2 (5 bases each). V lost 4 bases and J lost 1, with 13 bases in between. The CDR3 totals 15 residues. CDR1 and CDR2 (germline): SEHNR, FQNEAQ (reference sequence).

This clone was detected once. CDR3 region: CASSEAASSGARYEQYF. CDR3 sequence (DNA): TGTGCCAGCAGTGAAGCCGCCAGCAGCGGGGCGCGCTACGAGCAGTACTTC. V and J are TRBV6-1 and TRBJ2-7, with 7 bases matching TRBD2. V lost 0 bases to trimming and J lost 3 bases; unmatched junction nucleotides: 11. The length of the CDR3 is 17 residues. Germline CDR1 and CDR2: MNHNS and SASEGT.

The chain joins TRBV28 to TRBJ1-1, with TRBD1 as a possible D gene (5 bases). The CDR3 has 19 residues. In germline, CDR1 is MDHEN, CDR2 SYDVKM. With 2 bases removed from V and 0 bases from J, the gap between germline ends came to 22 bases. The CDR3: CASSLPPPLQGGVNTEAFF. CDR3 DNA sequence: TGTGCCAGCAGTTTACCCCCCCCTCTGCAGGGAGGGGTGAACACTGAAGCTTTCTTT.

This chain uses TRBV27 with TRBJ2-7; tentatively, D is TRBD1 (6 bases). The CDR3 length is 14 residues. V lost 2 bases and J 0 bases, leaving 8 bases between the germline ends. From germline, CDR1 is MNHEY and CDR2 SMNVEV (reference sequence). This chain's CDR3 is CASSLQGSSYEQYF. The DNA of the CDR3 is TGTGCCAGCAGTTTACAGGGGTCCTCCTACGAGCAGTACTTC.

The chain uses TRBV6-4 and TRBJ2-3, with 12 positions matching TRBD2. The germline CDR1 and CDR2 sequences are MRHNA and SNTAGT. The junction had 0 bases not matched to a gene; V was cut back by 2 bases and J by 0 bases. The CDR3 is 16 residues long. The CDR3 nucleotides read TGTGCCAGCAGTGACGGACTAGCGGGAAGCACAGATACGCAGTATTTT. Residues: CASSDGLAGSTDTQYF.